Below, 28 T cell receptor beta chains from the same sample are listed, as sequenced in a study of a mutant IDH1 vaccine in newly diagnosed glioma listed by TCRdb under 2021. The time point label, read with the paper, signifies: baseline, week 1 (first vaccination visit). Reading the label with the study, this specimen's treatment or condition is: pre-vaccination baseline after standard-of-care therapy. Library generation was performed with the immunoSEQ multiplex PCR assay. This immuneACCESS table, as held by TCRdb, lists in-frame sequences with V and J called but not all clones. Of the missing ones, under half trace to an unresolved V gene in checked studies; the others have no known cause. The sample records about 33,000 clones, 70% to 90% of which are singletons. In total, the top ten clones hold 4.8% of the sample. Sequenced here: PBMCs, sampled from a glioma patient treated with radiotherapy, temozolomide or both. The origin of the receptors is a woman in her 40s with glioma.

CDR3 sequence (DNA): TGTGCCAGCAGTGACCCCGGACAGGGTAAAGAGACCCAGTACTTC. Its translation: CASSDPGQGKETQYF. The rearrangement links TRBV25-1 to TRBJ2-5; 8 bases agree with TRBD1. CDR1 and CDR2 from the germline V gene are MGHDK and SYGVNS. CDR3 length equals 15 residues. V gave up 3 bases and J gave up 3 bases; unmatched junction bases: 6.

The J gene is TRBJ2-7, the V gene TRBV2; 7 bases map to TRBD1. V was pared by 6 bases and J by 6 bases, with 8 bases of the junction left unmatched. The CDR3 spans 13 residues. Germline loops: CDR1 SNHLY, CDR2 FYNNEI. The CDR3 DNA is TGTGCCAGCAGCCAGGACAGGCTGGCCGAGCAGTACTTC. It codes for CASSQDRLAEQYF.

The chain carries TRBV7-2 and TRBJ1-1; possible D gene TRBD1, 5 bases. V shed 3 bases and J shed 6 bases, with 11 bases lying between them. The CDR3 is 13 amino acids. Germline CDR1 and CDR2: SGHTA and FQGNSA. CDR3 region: CASSLGGMAEAFF. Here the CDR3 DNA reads TGTGCCAGCAGCTTGGGGGGAATGGCTGAAGCTTTCTTT.

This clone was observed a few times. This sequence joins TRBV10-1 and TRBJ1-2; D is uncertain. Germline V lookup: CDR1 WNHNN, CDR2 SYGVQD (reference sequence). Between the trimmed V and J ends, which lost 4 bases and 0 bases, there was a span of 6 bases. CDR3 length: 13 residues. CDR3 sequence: CASSVQSNYGYTF. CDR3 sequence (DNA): TGCGCCAGCAGTGTCCAATCTAACTATGGCTACACCTTC.

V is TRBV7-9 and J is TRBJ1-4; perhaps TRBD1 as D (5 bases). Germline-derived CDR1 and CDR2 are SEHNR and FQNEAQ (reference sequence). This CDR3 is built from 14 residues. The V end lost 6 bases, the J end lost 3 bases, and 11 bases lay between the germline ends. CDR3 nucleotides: TGTGCCAGCAGTCAGGGCCCGGCTAATGAAAAACTGTTTTTT. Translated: CASSQGPANEKLFF.

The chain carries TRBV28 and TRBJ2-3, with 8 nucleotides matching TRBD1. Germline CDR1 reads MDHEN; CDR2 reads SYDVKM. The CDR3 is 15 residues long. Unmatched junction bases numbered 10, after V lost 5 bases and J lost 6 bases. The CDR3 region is CASSPGGARTDTQYF. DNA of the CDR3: TGTGCCAGCAGTCCAGGGGGCGCAAGGACCGATACGCAGTATTTT. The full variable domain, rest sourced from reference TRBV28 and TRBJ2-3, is DVKVTQSSRYLVKRTGEKVFLECVQDMDHENMFWYRQDPGLGLRLIYFSYDVKMKEKGDIPEGYSVSREKKERFSLILESASTNQTSMYLCASSPGGARTDTQYFGPGTRLTVL.

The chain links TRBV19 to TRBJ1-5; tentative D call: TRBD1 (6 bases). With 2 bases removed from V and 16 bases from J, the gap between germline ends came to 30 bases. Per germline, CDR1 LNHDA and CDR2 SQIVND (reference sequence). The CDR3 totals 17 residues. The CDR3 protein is CASSIPPGRGRGRGTHF. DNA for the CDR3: TGTGCCAGTAGTATACCCCCCGGCAGGGGACGTGGCCGTGGCACACATTTT.

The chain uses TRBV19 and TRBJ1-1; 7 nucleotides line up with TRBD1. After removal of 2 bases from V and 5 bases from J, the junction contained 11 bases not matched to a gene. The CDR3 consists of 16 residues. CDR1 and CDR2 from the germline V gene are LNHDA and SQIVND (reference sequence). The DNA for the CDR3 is TGTGCCAGTAGTATAACACGACAGGGCTTTAATACTGAAGCTTTCTTT. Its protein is CASSITRQGFNTEAFF.

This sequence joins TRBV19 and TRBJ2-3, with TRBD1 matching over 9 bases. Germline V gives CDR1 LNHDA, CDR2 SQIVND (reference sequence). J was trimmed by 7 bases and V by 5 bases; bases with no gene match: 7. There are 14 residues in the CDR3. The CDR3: CASSPRDREYTQYF. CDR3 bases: TGTGCCAGTAGTCCCCGGGACAGGGAATATACGCAGTATTTT.

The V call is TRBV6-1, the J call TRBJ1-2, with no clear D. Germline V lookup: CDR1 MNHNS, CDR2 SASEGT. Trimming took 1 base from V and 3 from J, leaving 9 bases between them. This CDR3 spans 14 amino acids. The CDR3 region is CASSEGVDYYGYTF. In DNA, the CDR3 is TGTGCCAGCAGTGAAGGGGTGGATTACTATGGCTACACCTTC.

In nucleotides, the CDR3 is TGTGCCAGCAGTCCCCTCGACAGGGGCCAAGAGACCCAGTACTTC. Translating gives CASSPLDRGQETQYF. This rearrangement joins TRBV6-6 to TRBJ2-5, with 8 bases that match TRBD1. From germline, CDR1 is MNHNY and CDR2 SVGAGI (reference sequence). This CDR3 has 15 residues. V lost 5 bases to trimming and J lost 1 base; unmatched junction nucleotides: 6.

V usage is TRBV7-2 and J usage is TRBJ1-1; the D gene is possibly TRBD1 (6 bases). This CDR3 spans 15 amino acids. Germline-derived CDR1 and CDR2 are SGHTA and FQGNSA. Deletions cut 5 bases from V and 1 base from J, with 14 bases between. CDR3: CASSLRRGWNTEAFF. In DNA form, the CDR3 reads TGTGCCAGCAGCCTTAGGAGGGGGTGGAACACTGAAGCTTTCTTT.

CDR3 amino acids: CASRNTGYEQYF. In DNA, the CDR3 is TGTGCCAGCAGGAATACAGGGTACGAGCAGTACTTC. The genes are TRBV11-3 and TRBJ2-7; D perhaps matches TRBD1 (6 bases). The CDR3 totals 12 residues. Germline values: CDR1 SGHNT, CDR2 YENEEA. The V and J ends lost 6 bases and 4 bases respectively, with 10 bases between them.

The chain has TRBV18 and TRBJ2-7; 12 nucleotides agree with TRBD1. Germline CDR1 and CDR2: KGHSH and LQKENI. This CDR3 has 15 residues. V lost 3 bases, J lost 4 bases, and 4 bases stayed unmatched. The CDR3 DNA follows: TGTGCCAGCTCACCCGCGGGACAGGGGGCATACGAGCAGTACTTC. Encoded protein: CASSPAGQGAYEQYF.

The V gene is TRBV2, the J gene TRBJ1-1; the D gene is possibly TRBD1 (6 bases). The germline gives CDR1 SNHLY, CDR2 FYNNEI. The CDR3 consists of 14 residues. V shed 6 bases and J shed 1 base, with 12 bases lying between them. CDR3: CASRSPDRNTEAFF. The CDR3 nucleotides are TGTGCCAGCAGGAGCCCGGACAGGAACACTGAAGCTTTCTTT.

Written as DNA, the CDR3 is TGTGCCAGCAGCTTAGGAGGGGGGGGAGAGACCCAGTACTTC. Translated: CASSLGGGGETQYF. This chain connects TRBV7-2 to TRBJ2-5, with a weak D call TRBD2 (7 bases). Germline assignment: CDR1 SGHTA and CDR2 FQGNSA. V was shortened by 1 base and J by 4 bases, with 10 bases between the two germline ends. The CDR3 spans 14 residues.

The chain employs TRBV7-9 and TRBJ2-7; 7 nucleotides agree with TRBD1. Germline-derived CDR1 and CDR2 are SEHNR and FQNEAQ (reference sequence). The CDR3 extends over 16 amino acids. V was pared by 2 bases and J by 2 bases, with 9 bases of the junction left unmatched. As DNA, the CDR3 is TGTGCCAGCAGCTTATACCAAGGGACAGTCCCCTACGAGCAGTACTTC. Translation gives CASSLYQGTVPYEQYF.

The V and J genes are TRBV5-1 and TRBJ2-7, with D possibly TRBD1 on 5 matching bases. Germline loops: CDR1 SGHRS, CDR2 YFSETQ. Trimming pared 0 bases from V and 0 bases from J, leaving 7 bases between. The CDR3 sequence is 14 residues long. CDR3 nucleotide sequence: TGCGCCAGCAGCTTGGTTACAGGCTCCTACGAGCAGTACTTC. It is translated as CASSLVTGSYEQYF.

The CDR3 DNA sequence: TGTGCCAGCAGCTTGGGGCTAGCGGGATTGGGCAATGAGCAGTTCTTC. Translated: CASSLGLAGLGNEQFF. The chain is built from TRBV5-8 and TRBJ2-1; 9 bases match TRBD2. Per the germline V gene, CDR1 is SGHTS and CDR2 is YDEGEE. Unmatched junction bases numbered 7, after V lost 0 bases and J lost 6 bases. The CDR3 contains 16 residues.

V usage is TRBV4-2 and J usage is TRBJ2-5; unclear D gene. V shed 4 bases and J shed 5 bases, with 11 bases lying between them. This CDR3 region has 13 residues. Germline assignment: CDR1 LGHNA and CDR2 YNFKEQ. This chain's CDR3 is CASSRDHGETQYF. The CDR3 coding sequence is TGTGCCAGCAGCCGAGATCATGGTGAGACCCAGTACTTC.

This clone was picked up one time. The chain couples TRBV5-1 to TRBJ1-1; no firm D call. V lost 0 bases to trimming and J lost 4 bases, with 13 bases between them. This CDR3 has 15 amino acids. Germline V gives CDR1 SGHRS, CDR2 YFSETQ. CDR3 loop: CASSLGTRVPTEAFF. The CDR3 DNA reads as TGCGCCAGCAGCTTGGGAACTAGGGTGCCCACTGAAGCTTTCTTT.

DNA of the CDR3: TGTGCCAGCAGCCCCCTCGGGTCGGCCCAGTACTTC. Its protein product is CASSPLGSAQYF. The chain employs TRBV6-5 and TRBJ2-5; D is unclear. Germline CDR1 and CDR2: MNHEY and SVGAGI. V was pared by 6 bases and J by 9 bases, with 14 bases between. This CDR3 region has 12 residues.

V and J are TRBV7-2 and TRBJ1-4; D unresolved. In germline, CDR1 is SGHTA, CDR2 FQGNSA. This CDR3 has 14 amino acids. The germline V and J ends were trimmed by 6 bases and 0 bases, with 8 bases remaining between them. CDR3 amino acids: CASRPSSTNEKLFF. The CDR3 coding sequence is TGTGCCAGCAGGCCTAGTTCAACTAATGAAAAACTGTTTTTT.

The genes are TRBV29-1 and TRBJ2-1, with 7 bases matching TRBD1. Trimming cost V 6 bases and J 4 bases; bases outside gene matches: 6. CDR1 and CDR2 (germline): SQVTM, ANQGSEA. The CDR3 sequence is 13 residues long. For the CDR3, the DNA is TGCAGCGTAGCCGGGACAGAGTACAATGAGCAGTTCTTC. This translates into CSVAGTEYNEQFF.

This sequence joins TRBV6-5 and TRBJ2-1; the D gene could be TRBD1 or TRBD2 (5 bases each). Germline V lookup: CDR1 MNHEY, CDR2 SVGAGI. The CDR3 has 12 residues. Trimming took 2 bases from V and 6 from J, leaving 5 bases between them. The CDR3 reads CASSYGGNEQFF. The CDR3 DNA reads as TGTGCCAGCAGTTACGGGGGCAATGAGCAGTTCTTC.

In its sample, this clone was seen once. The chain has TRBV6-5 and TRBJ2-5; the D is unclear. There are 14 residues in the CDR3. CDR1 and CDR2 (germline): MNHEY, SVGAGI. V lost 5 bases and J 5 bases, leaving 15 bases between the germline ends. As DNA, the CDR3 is TGTGCCAGCAGTCAACGACCTCCTGGGGAGACCCAGTACTTC. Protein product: CASSQRPPGETQYF.

For the CDR3, the DNA is TGCGCCAGCAGCTCCGAGGCCCAGTACTACAATGAGCAGTTCTTC. Amino acids: CASSSEAQYYNEQFF. The gene calls are TRBV4-1 and TRBJ2-1; no reliable D call. CDR3 length: 15 amino acids. V was trimmed by 5 bases and J by 3 bases, leaving 14 bases between them. From germline, CDR1 is MGHRA and CDR2 YSYEKL.

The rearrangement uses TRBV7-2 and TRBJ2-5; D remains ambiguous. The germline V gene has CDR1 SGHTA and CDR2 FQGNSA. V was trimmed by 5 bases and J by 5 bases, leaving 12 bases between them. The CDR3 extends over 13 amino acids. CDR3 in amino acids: CASSAGRVETQYF. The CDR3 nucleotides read TGTGCCAGCAGCGCCGGACGAGTGGAGACCCAGTACTTC.